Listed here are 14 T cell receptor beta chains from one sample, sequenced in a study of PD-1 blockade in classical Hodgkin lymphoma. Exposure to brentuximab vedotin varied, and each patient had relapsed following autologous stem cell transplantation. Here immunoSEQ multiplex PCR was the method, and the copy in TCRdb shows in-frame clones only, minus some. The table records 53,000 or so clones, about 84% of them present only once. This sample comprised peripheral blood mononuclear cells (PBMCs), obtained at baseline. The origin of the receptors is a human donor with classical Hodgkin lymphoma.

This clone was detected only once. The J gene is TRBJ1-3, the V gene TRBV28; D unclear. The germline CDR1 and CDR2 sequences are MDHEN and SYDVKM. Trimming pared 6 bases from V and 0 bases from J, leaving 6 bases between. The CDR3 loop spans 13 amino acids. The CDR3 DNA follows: TGTGCCAGCAGACGGAGCTCTGGAAACACCATATATTTT. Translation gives CASRRSSGNTIYF.

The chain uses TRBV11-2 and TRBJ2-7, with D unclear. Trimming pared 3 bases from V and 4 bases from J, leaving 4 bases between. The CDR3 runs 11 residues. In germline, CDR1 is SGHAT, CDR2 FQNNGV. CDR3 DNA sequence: TGTGCCAGCAGCTTTTTGTACGAGCAGTACTTC. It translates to CASSFLYEQYF.

DNA for the CDR3: TGTGCCAGCAGCTTATTTGGACTAGGGGAGAATGAGCAGTTCTTC. It codes for CASSLFGLGENEQFF. The chain employs TRBV5-6 and TRBJ2-1, with TRBD2 identical over 7 bases. CDR1 is SGHDT, CDR2 YYEEEE, per germline. This CDR3 has 15 amino acids. With V trimmed by 2 bases and J by 7 bases, 9 bases remained unmatched.

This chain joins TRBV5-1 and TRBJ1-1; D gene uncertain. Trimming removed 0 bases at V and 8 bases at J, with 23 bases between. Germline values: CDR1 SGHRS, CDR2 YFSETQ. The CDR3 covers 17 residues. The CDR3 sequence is CASSLEPRGSRSLEAFF. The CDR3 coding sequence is TGCGCCAGCAGCTTGGAACCTCGAGGCTCGCGCTCTTTGGAAGCTTTCTTT. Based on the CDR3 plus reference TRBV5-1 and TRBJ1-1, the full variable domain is KAGVTQTPRYLIKTRGQQVTLSCSPISGHRSVSWYQQTPGQGLQFLFEYFSETQRNKGNFPGRFSGRQFSNSRSEMNVSTLELGDSALYLCASSLEPRGSRSLEAFFGQGTRLTVV.

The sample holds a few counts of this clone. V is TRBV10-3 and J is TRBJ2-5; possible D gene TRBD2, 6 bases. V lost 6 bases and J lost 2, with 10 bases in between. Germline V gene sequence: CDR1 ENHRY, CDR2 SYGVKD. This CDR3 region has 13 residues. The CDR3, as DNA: TGTGCCATCAGGACGGAGGGGCAAGAGACCCAGTACTTC. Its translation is CAIRTEGQETQYF.

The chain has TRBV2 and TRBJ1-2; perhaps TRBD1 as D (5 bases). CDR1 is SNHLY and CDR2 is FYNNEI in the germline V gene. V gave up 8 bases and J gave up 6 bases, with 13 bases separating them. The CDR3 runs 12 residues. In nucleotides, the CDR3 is TGTGCCAGCCTGGGGTTAGGGGATGGCTACACCTTC. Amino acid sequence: CASLGLGDGYTF.

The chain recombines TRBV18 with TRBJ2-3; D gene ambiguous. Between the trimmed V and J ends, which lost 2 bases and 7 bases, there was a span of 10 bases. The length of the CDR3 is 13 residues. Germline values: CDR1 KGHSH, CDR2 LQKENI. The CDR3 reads CASSPGSSHTQYF. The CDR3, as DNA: TGTGCCAGCTCACCAGGCAGTTCCCATACGCAGTATTTT.

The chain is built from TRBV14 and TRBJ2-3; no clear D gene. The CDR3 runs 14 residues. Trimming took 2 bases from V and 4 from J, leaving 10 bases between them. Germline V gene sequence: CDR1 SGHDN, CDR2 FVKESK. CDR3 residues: CASSQQMGSDTQYF. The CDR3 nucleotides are TGTGCCAGCAGCCAACAGATGGGCTCAGATACGCAGTATTTT.

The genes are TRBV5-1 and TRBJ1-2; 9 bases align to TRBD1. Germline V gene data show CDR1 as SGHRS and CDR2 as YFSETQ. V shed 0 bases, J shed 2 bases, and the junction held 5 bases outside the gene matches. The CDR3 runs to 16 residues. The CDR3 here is CASSLARDRANYGYTF. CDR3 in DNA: TGCGCCAGCAGCTTGGCCAGGGACAGGGCAAACTATGGCTACACCTTC.

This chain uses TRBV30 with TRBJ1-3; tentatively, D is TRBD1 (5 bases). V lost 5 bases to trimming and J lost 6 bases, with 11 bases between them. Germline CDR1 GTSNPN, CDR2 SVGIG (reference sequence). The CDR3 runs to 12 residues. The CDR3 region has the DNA TGTGCCTGGGGTGGGGGACTAAACACCATATATTTT. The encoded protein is CAWGGGLNTIYF.

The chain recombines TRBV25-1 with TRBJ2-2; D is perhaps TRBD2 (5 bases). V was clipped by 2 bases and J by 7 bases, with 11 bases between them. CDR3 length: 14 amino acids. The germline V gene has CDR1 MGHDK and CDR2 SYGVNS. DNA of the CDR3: TGTGCCAGCAGTGAACGGGGAAACCTCGGGGAGCTGTTTTTT. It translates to CASSERGNLGELFF.

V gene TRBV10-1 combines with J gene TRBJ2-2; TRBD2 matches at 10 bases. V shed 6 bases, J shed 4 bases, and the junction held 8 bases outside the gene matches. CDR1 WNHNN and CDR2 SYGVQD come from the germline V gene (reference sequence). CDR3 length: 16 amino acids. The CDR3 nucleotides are TGCGCCAGCAGCCCCGGGACTAGCGCGCGCACCGGGGAGCTGTTTTTT. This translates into CASSPGTSARTGELFF.

The CDR3 loop is CASSIWGQNTEAFF. Here the CDR3 DNA reads TGTGCCAGTAGTATTTGGGGGCAAAACACTGAAGCTTTCTTT. The chain carries TRBV19 and TRBJ1-1; D is perhaps TRBD1 (6 bases). The CDR3 consists of 14 residues. Trimming pared 3 bases from V and 2 bases from J, leaving 10 bases between. The germline V gene has CDR1 LNHDA and CDR2 SQIVND (reference sequence).

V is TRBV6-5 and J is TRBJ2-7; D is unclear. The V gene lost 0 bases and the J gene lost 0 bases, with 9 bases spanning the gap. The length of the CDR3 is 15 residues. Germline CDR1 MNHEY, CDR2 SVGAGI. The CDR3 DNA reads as TGTGCCAGCAGTTACTCGAATTTAGGCTCCTACGAGCAGTACGTC. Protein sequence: CASSYSNLGSYEQYV.